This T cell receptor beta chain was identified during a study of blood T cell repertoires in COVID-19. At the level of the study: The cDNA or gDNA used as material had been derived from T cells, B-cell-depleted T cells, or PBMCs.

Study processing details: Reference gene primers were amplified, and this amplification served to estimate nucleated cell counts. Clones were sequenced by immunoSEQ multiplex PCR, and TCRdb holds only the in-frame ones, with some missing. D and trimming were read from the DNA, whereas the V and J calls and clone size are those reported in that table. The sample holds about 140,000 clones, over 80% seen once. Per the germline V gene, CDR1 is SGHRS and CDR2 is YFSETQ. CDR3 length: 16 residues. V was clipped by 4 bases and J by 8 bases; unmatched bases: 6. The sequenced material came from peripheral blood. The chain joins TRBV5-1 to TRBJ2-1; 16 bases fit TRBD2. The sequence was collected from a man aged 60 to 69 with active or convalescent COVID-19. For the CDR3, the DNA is TGCGCCAGCAGCCCCGGGACTAGCGGGAGGGGCGATGAGCAGTTCTTC. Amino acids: CASSPGTSGRGDEQFF.